The 15 T cell receptor beta chains presented below share a single source sample, sequenced in a study of T cell changes during pregnancy in multiple sclerosis. Profiled with immunoSEQ multiplex PCR; TCRdb holds only in-frame clones, not every one. The sample includes tens of thousands of clones, 75% to 95% of them seen just once. Sample: CD4+ T cells from peripheral blood mononuclear cells, taken in the second trimester of pregnancy. Receptors originate from a female donor with multiple sclerosis, enrolled in a pregnancy study.

The rearrangement links TRBV6-4 to TRBJ2-1, with D possibly matching TRBD2 (6 bases). V was trimmed by 5 bases and J by 3 bases, leaving 11 bases between them. The CDR3 spans 14 residues. Germline V gene lookup returns CDR1 MRHNA and CDR2 SNTAGT. Here the CDR3 reads CASSLNSGYNEQFF. The CDR3 DNA is TGTGCCAGCAGTCTTAATAGCGGCTACAATGAGCAGTTCTTC.

The chain uses TRBV4-3 and TRBJ2-3, with 12 positions matching TRBD2. The CDR3 runs 17 residues. CDR1 is LGHNA, CDR2 YSLEER, per germline. Losses at the gene ends were 1 base for V and 8 bases for J; bases not matched to a gene: 10. This CDR3 reads CASSQVLAGGRAVTQYF. CDR3 DNA sequence: TGCGCCAGCAGCCAAGTCCTAGCGGGGGGGCGGGCAGTTACGCAGTATTTT.

V and J are TRBV9 and TRBJ2-2, with no clear D. V was cut by 2 bases and J by 5 bases, with 7 bases left in between. The CDR3 runs to 13 residues. CDR1 and CDR2 from the germline V gene are SGDLS and YYNGEE. The CDR3 coding sequence is TGTGCCAGCAGCGTTCCCGGGACCGGGGAGCTGTTTTTT. Its translation: CASSVPGTGELFF.

CDR3 residues: CASIFRLAGDEQYF. DNA for the CDR3: TGTGCCAGCATATTTCGGCTAGCGGGCGACGAGCAGTACTTC. The gene calls are TRBV6-1 and TRBJ2-7; 8 bases line up with TRBD2. Germline trimming cut 7 bases from V and 5 bases from J; bases unmatched to any gene: 10. Looked up from germline, CDR1 is MNHNS and CDR2 is SASEGT. This CDR3 has 14 amino acids.

The rearrangement uses TRBV14 and TRBJ1-1; D ambiguous. There are 13 residues in the CDR3. Trimming removed 1 base at V and 11 bases at J, with 14 bases between. Germline V gives CDR1 SGHDN, CDR2 FVKESK. CDR3 coding DNA: TGTGCCAGCAGCCAAGGGGTCTTCCGGCGGGCTTTCTTT. This gives the protein CASSQGVFRRAFF.

The J gene is TRBJ2-7, the V gene TRBV15, with 12 bases aligning to TRBD1. V shed 3 bases, J shed 7 bases, and the junction held 7 bases outside the gene matches. CDR1 is LNHNV, CDR2 YYDKDF, per germline (reference sequence). The CDR3 runs to 15 residues. CDR3 protein: CATSSKGQGASEQYF. Here the CDR3 DNA reads TGTGCCACCAGCAGTAAGGGACAGGGGGCCAGTGAGCAGTACTTC.

The chain links TRBV6-1 to TRBJ2-1, with D possibly TRBD2 on 6 matching bases. The CDR3 is 11 amino acids. Germline values: CDR1 MNHNS, CDR2 SASEGT. Trimming stripped 6 bases from V and 9 bases from J, with 9 bases between. CDR3 residues: CASRLAGEQFF. The DNA of the CDR3 is TGTGCCAGCAGACTAGCAGGTGAGCAGTTCTTC.

The chain uses TRBV6-6 and TRBJ1-4; possibly TRBD1 for D (5 bases). The germline V gene has CDR1 MNHNY and CDR2 SVGAGI (reference sequence). V was shortened by 11 bases and J by 3 bases, with 10 bases between the two germline ends. The CDR3 has 12 amino acids. CDR3 region: CAAAGPNEKLFF. The CDR3 bases are TGTGCCGCCGCGGGGCCTAATGAAAAACTGTTTTTT.

The chain combines TRBV9 with TRBJ1-6, with TRBD1 as a possible D gene (5 bases). Per germline, CDR1 SGDLS and CDR2 YYNGEE. The CDR3 has 13 amino acids. Trimming took off 0 bases at V and 9 bases at J, with 7 bases between the two ends. The chain's CDR3 is CASSVGQGSPLHF. For the CDR3, the DNA is TGTGCCAGCAGCGTAGGTCAGGGTTCACCCCTCCACTTT.

The chain uses TRBV5-6 and TRBJ2-1; no clear D. The germline CDR1 and CDR2 sequences are SGHDT and YYEEEE. The V end lost 0 bases, the J end lost 8 bases, and 6 bases lay between the germline ends. The CDR3 is made up of 12 amino acids. This chain's CDR3 is CASSLGAHEQFF. DNA for the CDR3: TGTGCCAGCAGCTTGGGAGCCCATGAGCAGTTCTTC.

The CDR3 reads CASSLVRGQGYTEAFF. The DNA of the CDR3 is TGTGCCAGCAGCTTGGTGAGGGGACAGGGGTACACTGAAGCTTTCTTT. This chain joins TRBV5-6 and TRBJ1-1; 10 positions agree with TRBD1. The junction had 5 bases not matched to a gene; V was cut back by 0 bases and J by 3 bases. The germline V gene encodes CDR1 SGHDT and CDR2 YYEEEE. This CDR3 is 16 amino acids long.

V is TRBV25-1 and J is TRBJ1-5; 8 nucleotides align to TRBD1. Germline trimming cut 6 bases from V and 5 bases from J; bases unmatched to any gene: 3. The CDR3 consists of 13 residues. Looked up from germline, CDR1 is MGHDK and CDR2 is SYGVNS. The CDR3 loop is CASSLTGDQPQHF. The CDR3 DNA sequence: TGTGCCAGCAGCCTGACAGGGGATCAGCCCCAGCATTTT.

The chain's CDR3 is CASSPGGSLASYEQYF. CDR3 bases: TGTGCCAGCAGCCCCGGGGGGAGTTTGGCCTCCTACGAGCAGTACTTC. The V gene is TRBV9, the J gene TRBJ2-7; 7 positions match TRBD2. Trimming removed 4 bases from V and 0 bases from J; junction bases left unmatched: 10. CDR3 length: 16 residues. Germline V gene lookup returns CDR1 SGDLS and CDR2 YYNGEE.

This clone was counted between two and nine times. J is TRBJ1-2 and V is TRBV28, with D tentatively TRBD1 (5 bases). V lost 3 bases, J lost 2 bases, and 7 bases lay in between. The CDR3 runs to 13 residues. CDR1 is MDHEN and CDR2 is SYDVKM in the germline V gene. CDR3 region: CASSFDSNYGYTF. For the CDR3, the DNA is TGTGCCAGCAGTTTCGACAGCAACTATGGCTACACCTTC.

This sequence joins TRBV10-2 and TRBJ2-1, with 9 bases lining up with TRBD2. The CDR3 loop spans 15 amino acids. The germline CDR1 and CDR2 sequences are WSHSY and SAAADI. V trimming: 5 bases; J trimming: 8 bases; junction bases outside the gene matches: 10. The CDR3 loop reads CASSRGTSNRDEQFF. CDR3 nucleotides: TGCGCCAGCAGTCGCGGGACTAGCAATAGGGATGAGCAGTTCTTC.